These 17 T cell receptor beta chains came from one sample sequenced in a study of shared clonotypes between healthy human individuals. TCRdb's table, derived via immunoSEQ multiplex PCR, lists solely in-frame clones and lacks some. Of around 2,000,000 clones listed, 95% are singletons. Sequencing was carried out using naive CD4+ T cells sorted from blood. Subset given: CD45RA+ positively selected. All receptors derive from a man between 18 and 35 years old in good health.

This clone was seen a single time. The sample contains more than one DNA sequence encoding this CDR3. This chain uses TRBV7-9 with TRBJ2-1; D gene unclear. Germline loops: CDR1 SEHNR, CDR2 FQNEAQ (reference sequence). The germline V and J ends were trimmed by 4 bases and 3 bases, with 7 bases remaining between them. CDR3 size: 13 residues. The CDR3 coding sequence is TGTGCCAGCAGCTCTGGCCTCTACAATGAGCAGTTCTTC. Residues: CASSSGLYNEQFF.

Details on this clone: Other nucleotide sequences from this sample produce the same CDR3. The chain carries TRBV6-5 and TRBJ2-5, with 11 bases lining up with TRBD2. Trimming took 6 bases from V and 2 from J; bases not matched to a gene: 5. This CDR3 spans 15 amino acids. Germline CDR1 MNHEY, CDR2 SVGAGI. CDR3 residues: CASSPGLAVQETQYF. CDR3 nucleotides: TGTGCCAGCAGCCCGGGACTAGCGGTTCAAGAGACCCAGTACTTC.

The chain links TRBV18 to TRBJ1-6; TRBD1 matches at 9 bases. Germline V gene sequence: CDR1 KGHSH, CDR2 LQKENI. This CDR3 has 15 residues. Trimming removed 3 bases from V and 10 bases from J; junction bases left unmatched: 7. The CDR3, as DNA: TGTGCCAGCTCACCCGAGACAGGGGGGGGATCACCCCTCCACTTT. This sequence encodes CASSPETGGGSPLHF.

To note about this clone: This CDR3 is also generated by other DNA sequences in the sample. CDR3 amino acids: CASSLASQETQYF. The CDR3, as DNA: TGTGCCAGCAGCTTAGCGTCACAAGAGACCCAGTACTTC. The chain recombines TRBV5-4 with TRBJ2-5; D gene unclear. Germline CDR1 is SGHNT and CDR2 is YYREEE (reference sequence). This CDR3 has 13 residues. Trimming shortened V by 2 bases and J by 2 bases, and 7 bases separated the two germline ends.

The chain has TRBV19 and TRBJ1-1; no clear D gene. Germline CDR1 is LNHDA and CDR2 is SQIVND (reference sequence). The V gene lost 0 bases and the J gene lost 6 bases, with 5 bases spanning the gap. The CDR3 contains 12 residues. This CDR3 reads CASSIETSEAFF. CDR3 DNA: TGTGCCAGTAGTATAGAGACGTCTGAAGCTTTCTTT.

With regard to this clone: The same CDR3 arises from other DNA sequences in this sample as well. The chain recombines TRBV7-9 with TRBJ1-2; 10 nucleotides agree with TRBD1. Germline V gene lookup returns CDR1 SEHNR and CDR2 FQNEAQ (reference sequence). Trimming cost V 5 bases and J 8 bases; bases outside gene matches: 5. This CDR3 spans 13 amino acids. The CDR3 DNA reads TGTGCCAGCAGCCGAGGACAGGGGGACGGCTACACCTTC. It codes for CASSRGQGDGYTF.

The chain uses TRBV6-5 and TRBJ2-3; TRBD1 aligns across 8 bases. J gave up 0 bases and V 4 bases, and 6 bases lay outside the gene matches. The CDR3 has 16 amino acids. Germline V gene lookup returns CDR1 MNHEY and CDR2 SVGAGI. The CDR3 region has the DNA TGTGCCAGCAGTTTCCTCAGGGGGCTTAGCACAGATACGCAGTATTTT. Translated: CASSFLRGLSTDTQYF.

The V call is TRBV10-3, the J call TRBJ2-1, with D unclear. Looked up from germline, CDR1 is ENHRY and CDR2 is SYGVKD. The CDR3 consists of 12 residues. CDR3 DNA: TGTGCGGGCGGAGCTTCCTACAATGAGCAGTTCTTC. It translates to CAGGASYNEQFF.

This chain uses TRBV27 with TRBJ2-2; TRBD1 agrees at 11 bases. Germline V gives CDR1 MNHEY, CDR2 SMNVEV (reference sequence). This CDR3 region has 16 residues. V trimming: 4 bases; J trimming: 8 bases; junction bases outside the gene matches: 9. The DNA of the CDR3 is TGTGCCAGCAGTTCGCCCTCCGGGACAGGGGGTGGGGAGCTGTTTTTT. Its translation: CASSSPSGTGGGELFF.

V is TRBV7-8 and J is TRBJ2-1; TRBD2 matches 7 bases. Trimming cost V 0 bases and J 5 bases; bases outside gene matches: 7. Per the germline V gene, CDR1 is SGHVS and CDR2 is FQNEAQ. The CDR3 sequence is 16 residues long. This CDR3 is CASSLAKAGLNNEQFF. In DNA form, the CDR3 reads TGTGCCAGCAGCTTAGCGAAGGCGGGACTAAACAATGAGCAGTTCTTC. Looking up the rest from reference TRBV7-8 and TRBJ2-1 gives the full variable domain: GAGVSQSPRYKVAKRGQDVALRCDPISGHVSLFWYQQALGQGPEFLTYFQNEAQLDKSGLPSDRFFAERPEGSVSTLKIQRTQQEDSAVYLCASSLAKAGLNNEQFFGPGTRLTVL.

This rearrangement joins TRBV7-6 to TRBJ2-4; 10 bases are a match to TRBD2. The junction had 18 bases not matched to a gene; V was cut back by 1 base and J by 0 bases. The CDR3 extends over 22 amino acids. Germline assignment: CDR1 SGHVS and CDR2 FNYEAQ. CDR3 region: CASSLGGAGGPTLTRAKNIQYF. CDR3 nucleotides: TGTGCCAGCAGCTTAGGAGGAGCGGGAGGGCCGACCTTAACGCGAGCCAAAAACATTCAGTACTTC.

The rearrangement joins TRBV2 to TRBJ2-1, with TRBD2 matching over 7 bases. Germline CDR1 reads SNHLY; CDR2 reads FYNNEI. The ends lost 4 bases at V and 4 bases at J; junction bases unmatched: 10. CDR3 length: 16 residues. In DNA form, the CDR3 reads TGTGCCAGCAGTGGGTTCGAAGCGGGGTATTACAATGAGCAGTTCTTC. Its protein product is CASSGFEAGYYNEQFF.

This clone was seen repeatedly, ten times or more. The genes are TRBV7-8 and TRBJ1-6; tentatively, D is TRBD1 (6 bases). Germline V gives CDR1 SGHVS, CDR2 FQNEAQ. V shed 5 bases and J shed 2 bases, with 16 bases lying between them. The CDR3 is 17 amino acids. CDR3 bases: TGTGCCAGCAGCCCCGTAACAGGGAGCCCCTATAATTCACCCCTCCACTTT. Encoded protein: CASSPVTGSPYNSPLHF.

This rearrangement joins TRBV10-3 to TRBJ2-7; TRBD2 matches at 7 bases. The CDR3 contains 13 residues. V dropped 3 bases and J dropped 5; count of bases not matched to a gene: 4. From germline, CDR1 is ENHRY and CDR2 SYGVKD. The CDR3 sequence: CAISDSGSNEQYF. The CDR3 region has the DNA TGTGCCATCAGTGATAGCGGGTCCAACGAGCAGTACTTC.

V gene TRBV6-1 combines with J gene TRBJ1-6, with D hard to call. Trimming left V 5 bases short and J 5 bases short, with 13 bases between. CDR3 length equals 15 residues. Germline CDR1 MNHNS, CDR2 SASEGT. CDR3 protein: CASSTREWDNSPLHF. CDR3 DNA sequence: TGTGCCAGCAGTACCCGTGAGTGGGATAATTCACCCCTCCACTTT.

V is TRBV28 and J is TRBJ1-1, with D unclear. Trimming cost V 2 bases and J 6 bases, with 4 bases left between them. CDR3 length: 11 residues. Germline V gene sequence: CDR1 MDHEN, CDR2 SYDVKM. The CDR3 is CASSLPSEAFF. The CDR3 DNA reads as TGTGCCAGCAGTTTACCCTCTGAAGCTTTCTTT.

V is TRBV5-1 and J is TRBJ1-1; 7 bases map to TRBD1. The junction had 11 bases not matched to a gene; V was cut back by 0 bases and J by 9 bases. CDR3 length equals 15 residues. Germline assignment: CDR1 SGHRS and CDR2 YFSETQ. The CDR3 reads CASSLALTGIAKAFF. In DNA, the CDR3 is TGCGCCAGCAGCTTGGCCCTGACAGGGATCGCGAAAGCTTTCTTT.